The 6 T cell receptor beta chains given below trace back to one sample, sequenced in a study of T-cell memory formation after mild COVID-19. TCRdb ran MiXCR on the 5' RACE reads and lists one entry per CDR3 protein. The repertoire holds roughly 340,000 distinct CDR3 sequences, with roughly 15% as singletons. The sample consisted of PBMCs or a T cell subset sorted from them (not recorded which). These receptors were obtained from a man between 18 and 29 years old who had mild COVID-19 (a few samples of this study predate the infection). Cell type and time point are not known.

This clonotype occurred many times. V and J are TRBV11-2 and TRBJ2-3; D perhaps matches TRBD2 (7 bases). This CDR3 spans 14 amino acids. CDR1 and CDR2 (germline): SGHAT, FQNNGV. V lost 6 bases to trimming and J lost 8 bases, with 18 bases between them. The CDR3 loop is CASSSGGPGPTQYF. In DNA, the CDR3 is TGTGCCAGCAGTTCCGGGGGGCCGGGTCCTACGCAGTATTTT. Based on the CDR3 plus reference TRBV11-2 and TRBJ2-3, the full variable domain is EAGVAQSPRYKIIEKRQSVAFWCNPISGHATLYWYQQILGQGPKLLIQFQNNGVVDDSQLPKDRFSAERLKGVDSTLKIQPAKLEDSAVYLCASSSGGPGPTQYFGPGTRLTVL.

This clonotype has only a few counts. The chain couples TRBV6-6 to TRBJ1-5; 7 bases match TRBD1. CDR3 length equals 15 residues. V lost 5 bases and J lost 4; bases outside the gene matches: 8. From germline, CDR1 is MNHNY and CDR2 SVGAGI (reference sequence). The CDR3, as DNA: TGTGCCAGCAGTGATTTAGAGGGGGCTAATCAGCCCCAGCATTTT. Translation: CASSDLEGANQPQHF.

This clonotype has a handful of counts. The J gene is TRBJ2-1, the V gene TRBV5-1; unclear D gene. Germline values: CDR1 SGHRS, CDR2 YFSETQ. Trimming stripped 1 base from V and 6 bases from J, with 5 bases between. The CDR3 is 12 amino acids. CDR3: CASSLYANEQFF. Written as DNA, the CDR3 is TGCGCCAGCAGCTTGTACGCCAATGAGCAGTTCTTC.

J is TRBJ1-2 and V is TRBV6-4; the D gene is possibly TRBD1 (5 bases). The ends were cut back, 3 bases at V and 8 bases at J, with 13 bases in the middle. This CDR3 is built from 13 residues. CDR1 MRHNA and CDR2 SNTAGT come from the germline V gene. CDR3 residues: CASSERRGGGYTF. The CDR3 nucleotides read TGTGCCAGCAGTGAGAGGAGGGGCGGAGGCTACACCTTC.

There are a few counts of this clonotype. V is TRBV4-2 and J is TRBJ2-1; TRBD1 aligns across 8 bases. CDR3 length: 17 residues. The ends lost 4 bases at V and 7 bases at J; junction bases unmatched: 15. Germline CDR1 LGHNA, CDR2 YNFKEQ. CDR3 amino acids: CASSPQSRQGAGNEQFF. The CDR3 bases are TGTGCCAGCAGCCCTCAGAGTAGGCAGGGGGCAGGGAATGAGCAGTTCTTC.

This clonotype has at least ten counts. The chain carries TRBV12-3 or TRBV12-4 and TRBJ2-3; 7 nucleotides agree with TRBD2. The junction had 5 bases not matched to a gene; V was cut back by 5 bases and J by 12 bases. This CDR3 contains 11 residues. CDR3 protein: CASSIQRDQYF. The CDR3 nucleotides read TGTGCCAGCAGTATCCAGCGGGACCAGTATTTT.